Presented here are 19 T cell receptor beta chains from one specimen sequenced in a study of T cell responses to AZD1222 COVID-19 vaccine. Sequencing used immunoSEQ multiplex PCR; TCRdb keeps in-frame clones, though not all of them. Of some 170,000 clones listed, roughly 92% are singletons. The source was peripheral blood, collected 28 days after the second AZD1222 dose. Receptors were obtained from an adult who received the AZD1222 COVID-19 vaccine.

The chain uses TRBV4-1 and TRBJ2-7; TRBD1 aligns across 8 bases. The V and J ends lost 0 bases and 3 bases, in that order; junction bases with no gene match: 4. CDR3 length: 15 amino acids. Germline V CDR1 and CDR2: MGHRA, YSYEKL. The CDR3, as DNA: TGCGCCAGCAGCCAAGACACCGGACAGGGCTACGAGCAGTACTTC. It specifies CASSQDTGQGYEQYF.

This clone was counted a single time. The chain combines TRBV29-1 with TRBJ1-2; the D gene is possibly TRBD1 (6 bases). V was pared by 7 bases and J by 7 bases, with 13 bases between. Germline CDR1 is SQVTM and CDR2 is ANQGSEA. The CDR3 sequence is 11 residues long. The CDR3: CSALEGGGYTF. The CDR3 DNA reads TGCAGCGCCTTGGAGGGGGGTGGCTACACCTTC.

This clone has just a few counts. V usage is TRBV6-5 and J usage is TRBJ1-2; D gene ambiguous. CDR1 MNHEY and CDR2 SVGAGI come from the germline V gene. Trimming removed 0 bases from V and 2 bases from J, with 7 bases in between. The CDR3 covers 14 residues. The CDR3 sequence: CASSYSGRNYGYTF. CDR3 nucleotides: TGTGCCAGCAGTTACTCGGGCAGGAACTATGGCTACACCTTC.

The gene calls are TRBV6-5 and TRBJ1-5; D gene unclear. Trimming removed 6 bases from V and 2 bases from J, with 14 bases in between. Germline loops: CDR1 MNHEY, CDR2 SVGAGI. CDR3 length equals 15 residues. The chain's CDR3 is CASSWVLRGNQPQHF. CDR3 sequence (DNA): TGTGCCAGCAGCTGGGTCCTAAGGGGCAATCAGCCCCAGCATTTT.

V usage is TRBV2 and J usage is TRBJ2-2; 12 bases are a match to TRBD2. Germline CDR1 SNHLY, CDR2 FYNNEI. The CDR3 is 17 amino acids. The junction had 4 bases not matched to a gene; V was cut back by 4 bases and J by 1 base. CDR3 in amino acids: CASSGKLAGGNTGELFF. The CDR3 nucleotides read TGTGCCAGCAGTGGAAAACTAGCGGGAGGGAACACCGGGGAGCTGTTTTTT.

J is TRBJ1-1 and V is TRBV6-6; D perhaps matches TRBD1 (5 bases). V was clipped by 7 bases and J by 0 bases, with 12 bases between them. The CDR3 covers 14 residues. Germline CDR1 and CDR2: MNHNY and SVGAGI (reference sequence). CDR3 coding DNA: TGTGCCAGCACAAAACAGGAGATGAACACTGAAGCTTTCTTT. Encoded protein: CASTKQEMNTEAFF.

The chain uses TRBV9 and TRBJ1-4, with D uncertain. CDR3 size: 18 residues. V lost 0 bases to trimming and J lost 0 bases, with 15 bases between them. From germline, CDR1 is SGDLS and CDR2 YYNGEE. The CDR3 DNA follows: TGTGCCAGCAGCGTAGACGGGAACAGAGGTGCAACTAATGAAAAACTGTTTTTT. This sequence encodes CASSVDGNRGATNEKLFF.

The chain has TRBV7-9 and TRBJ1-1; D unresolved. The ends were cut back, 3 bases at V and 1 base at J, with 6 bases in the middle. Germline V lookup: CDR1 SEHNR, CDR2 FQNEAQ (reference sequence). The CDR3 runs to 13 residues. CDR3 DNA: TGTGCCAGCAGCTTTTTCGGGAACACTGAAGCTTTCTTT. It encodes CASSFFGNTEAFF.

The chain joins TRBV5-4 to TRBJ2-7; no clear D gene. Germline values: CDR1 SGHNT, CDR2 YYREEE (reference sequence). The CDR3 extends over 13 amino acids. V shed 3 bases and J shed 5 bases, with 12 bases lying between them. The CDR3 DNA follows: TGTGCCAGCAGCTCGACATCGACGCACGAGCAGTACTTC. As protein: CASSSTSTHEQYF.

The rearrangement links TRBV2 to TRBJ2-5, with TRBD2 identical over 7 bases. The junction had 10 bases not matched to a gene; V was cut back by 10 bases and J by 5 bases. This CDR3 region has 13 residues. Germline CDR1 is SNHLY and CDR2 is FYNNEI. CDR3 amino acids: CATLGQGGETQYF. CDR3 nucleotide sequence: TGTGCCACCCTTGGGCAGGGAGGGGAGACCCAGTACTTC.

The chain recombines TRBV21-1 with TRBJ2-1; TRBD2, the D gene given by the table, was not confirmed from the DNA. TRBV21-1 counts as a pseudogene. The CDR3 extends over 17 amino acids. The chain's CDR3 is CASSKSGGTVSYNEQFF. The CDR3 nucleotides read TGTGCCAGCAGCAAAAGCGGGGGGACAGTCTCCTACAATGAGCAGTTCTTC.

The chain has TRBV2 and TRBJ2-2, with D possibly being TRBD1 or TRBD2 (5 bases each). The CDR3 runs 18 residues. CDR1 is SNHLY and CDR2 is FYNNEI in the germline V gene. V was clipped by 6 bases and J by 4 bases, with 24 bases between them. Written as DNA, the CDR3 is TGTGCCAGCAGCCCACGACGAGGGGCTCCCACGGGCACCGGGGAGCTGTTTTTT. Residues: CASSPRRGAPTGTGELFF. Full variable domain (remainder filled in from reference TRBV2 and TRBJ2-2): EPEVTQTPSHQVTQMGQEVILRCVPISNHLYFYWYRQILGQKVEFLVSFYNNEISEKSEIFDDQFSVERPDGSNFTLKIRSTKLEDSAMYFCASSPRRGAPTGTGELFFGEGSRLTVL.

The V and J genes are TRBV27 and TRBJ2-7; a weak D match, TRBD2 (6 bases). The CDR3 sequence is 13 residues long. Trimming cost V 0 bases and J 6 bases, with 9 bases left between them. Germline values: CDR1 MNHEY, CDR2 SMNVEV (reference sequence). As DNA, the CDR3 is TGTGCCAGCAGTTTATCGGGGGGAGCCGAGCAGTACTTC. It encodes CASSLSGGAEQYF.

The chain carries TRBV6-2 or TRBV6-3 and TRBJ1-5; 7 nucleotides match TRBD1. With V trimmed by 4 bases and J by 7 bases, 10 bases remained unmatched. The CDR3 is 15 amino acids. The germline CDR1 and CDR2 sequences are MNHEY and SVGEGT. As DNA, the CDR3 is TGTGCCAGCAGTTCCCGACAGGGAGCGGGACAGCCCCAGCATTTT. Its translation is CASSSRQGAGQPQHF.

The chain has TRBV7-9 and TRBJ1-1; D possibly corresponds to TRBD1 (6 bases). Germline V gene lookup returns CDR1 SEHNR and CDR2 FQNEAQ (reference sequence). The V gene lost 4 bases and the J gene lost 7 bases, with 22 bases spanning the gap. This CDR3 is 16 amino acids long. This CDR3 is CASSYRVPPSGDEAFF. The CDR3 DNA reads TGTGCCAGCAGCTACAGGGTCCCTCCGTCGGGCGATGAAGCTTTCTTT.

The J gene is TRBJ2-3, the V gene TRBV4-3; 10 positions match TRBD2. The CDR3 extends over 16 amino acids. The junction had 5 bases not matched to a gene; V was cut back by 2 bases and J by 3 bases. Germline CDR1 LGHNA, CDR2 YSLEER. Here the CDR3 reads CASSQNLAGVTDTQYF. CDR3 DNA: TGCGCCAGCAGCCAAAATCTAGCGGGAGTGACAGATACGCAGTATTTT.

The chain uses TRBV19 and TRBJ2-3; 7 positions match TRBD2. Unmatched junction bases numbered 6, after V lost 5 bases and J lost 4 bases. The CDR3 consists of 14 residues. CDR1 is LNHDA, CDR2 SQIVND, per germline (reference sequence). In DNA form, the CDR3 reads TGTGCCAGTAGTTCGACTAGCCTCCCAGATACGCAGTATTTT. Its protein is CASSSTSLPDTQYF.

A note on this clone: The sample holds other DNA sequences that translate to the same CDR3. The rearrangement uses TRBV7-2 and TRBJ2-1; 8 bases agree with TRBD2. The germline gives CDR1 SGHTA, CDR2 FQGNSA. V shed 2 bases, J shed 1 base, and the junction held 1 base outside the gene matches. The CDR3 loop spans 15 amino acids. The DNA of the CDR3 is TGTGCCAGCAGCTTAAGCGGGAGTTCCTACAATGAGCAGTTCTTC. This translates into CASSLSGSSYNEQFF.

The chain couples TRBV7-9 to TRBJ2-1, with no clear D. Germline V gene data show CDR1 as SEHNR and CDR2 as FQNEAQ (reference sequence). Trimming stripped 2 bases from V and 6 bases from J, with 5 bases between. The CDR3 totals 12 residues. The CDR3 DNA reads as TGTGCCAGCAGCTTAAGCCCCAATGAGCAGTTCTTC. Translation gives CASSLSPNEQFF.